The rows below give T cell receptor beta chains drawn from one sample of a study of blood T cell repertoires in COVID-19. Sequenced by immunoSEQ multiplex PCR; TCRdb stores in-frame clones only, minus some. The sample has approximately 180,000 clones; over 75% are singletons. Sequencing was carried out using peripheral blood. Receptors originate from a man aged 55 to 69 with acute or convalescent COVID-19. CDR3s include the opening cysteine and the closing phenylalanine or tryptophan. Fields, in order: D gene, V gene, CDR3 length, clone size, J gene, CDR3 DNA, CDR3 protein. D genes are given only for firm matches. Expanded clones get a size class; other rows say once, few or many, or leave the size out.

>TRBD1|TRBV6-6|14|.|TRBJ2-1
TGTGCCAGCACCAGCGGGACAGGGGGTGGTGAGCAGTTCTTC
CASTSGTGGGEQFF
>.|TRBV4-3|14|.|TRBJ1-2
TGCGCCAGCAGCCTCGGGACTTCAAGTGGGGGCTACACCTTC
CASSLGTSSGGYTF
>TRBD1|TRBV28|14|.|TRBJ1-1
TGTGCCAGCAGTCGACAGGGGGCAAGGACTGAAGCTTTCTTT
CASSRQGARTEAFF
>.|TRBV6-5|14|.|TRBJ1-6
TGTGCCAGCAGTTACTCACAGACCCATTCACCCCTCCACTTT
CASSYSQTHSPLHF
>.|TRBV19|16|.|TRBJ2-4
TGTGCCAGTAGTATAATCGGGGTGTCGGCCAAAAACATTCAGTACTTC
CASSIIGVSAKNIQYF
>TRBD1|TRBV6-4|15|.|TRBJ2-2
TGTGCCAGCAGTAAAGGGTCCGACAGGGCCGGGGAGCTGTTTTTT
CASSKGSDRAGELFF
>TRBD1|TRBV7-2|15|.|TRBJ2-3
TGTGCCAGCAGCCCTAGGACAGGGGGCACAGATACGCAGTATTTT
CASSPRTGGTDTQYF
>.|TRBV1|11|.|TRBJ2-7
TGCCCAGTTGCGGGGTCCTACGAGCAGTACTTC
CPVAGSYEQYF
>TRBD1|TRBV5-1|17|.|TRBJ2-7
TGCGCCAGCAGCTTAGACCCCCCCGGACAGGGGCCCTACGAGCAGTACTTC
CASSLDPPGQGPYEQYF
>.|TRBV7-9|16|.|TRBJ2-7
TGTGCCAGCAGCTTAGACAATCCTGGGCATGGTTCCGAGCAGTACTTC
CASSLDNPGHGSEQYF
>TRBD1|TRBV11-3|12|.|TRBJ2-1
TGTGCCAGCAGCAGGACAGGGAACGAGCAGTTCTTC
CASSRTGNEQFF
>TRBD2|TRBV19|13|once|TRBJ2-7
TGTGCCAGTAGTAGGACTAGCGACTACGAGCAGTACTTC
CASSRTSDYEQYF
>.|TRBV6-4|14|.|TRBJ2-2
TGTGCCAGCAGTGACTCAACGCGGACCGGGGAGCTGTTTTTT
CASSDSTRTGELFF
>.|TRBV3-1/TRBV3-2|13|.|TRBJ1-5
TGTGCCAGCAGCCAAGCAGGGAATCAGCCCCAGCATTTT
CASSQAGNQPQHF
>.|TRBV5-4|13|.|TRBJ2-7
TGTGCCAGCAGCTTCCCGGGCGGGCACGAGCAGTACTTC
CASSFPGGHEQYF
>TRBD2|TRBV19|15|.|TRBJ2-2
TGTGCCAGTAGCCGCGGGGCGGGAGGGCCCGGGGAGCTGTTTTTT
CASSRGAGGPGELFF
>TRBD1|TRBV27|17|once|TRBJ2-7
TGTGCCAGCAGTTCAGGACAGGGGGCTACTCGAAGGGGGGAGCAGTACTTC
CASSSGQGATRRGEQYF
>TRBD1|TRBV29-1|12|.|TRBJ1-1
TGCAGCGTCAACAGGGGGAACACTGAAGCTTTCTTT
CSVNRGNTEAFF
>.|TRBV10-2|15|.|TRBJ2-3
TGCGCCAGCAGTGAGTCATATACTAGCACAGATACGCAGTATTTT
CASSESYTSTDTQYF
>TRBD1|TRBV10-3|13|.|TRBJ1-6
TGTGCCGCCAGACAGGGCCTTAATTCACCCCTCCACTTT
CAARQGLNSPLHF
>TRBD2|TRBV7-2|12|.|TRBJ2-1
TGTGCCAGCAGCTTGACTAGCGGTAAGCAGTTCTTC
CASSLTSGKQFF
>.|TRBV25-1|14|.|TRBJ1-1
TGTGCCAGCAGTGACCGGTCCTACGGCACTGAAGCTTTCTTT
CASSDRSYGTEAFF
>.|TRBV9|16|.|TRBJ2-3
TGTGCCAGCAGCCTAGGGGGGGGCCTTACAGAGTCTACGCAGTATTTT
CASSLGGGLTESTQYF
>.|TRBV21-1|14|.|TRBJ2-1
TGTGCCAGCAGCGCGAAACGGTTCTACAATGAGCAGTTCTTC
CASSAKRFYNEQFF
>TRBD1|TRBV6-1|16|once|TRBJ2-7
TGTGCCAGCAGTGCACCCGGCTCGACAGGGGTCGACGAGCAGTACTTC
CASSAPGSTGVDEQYF
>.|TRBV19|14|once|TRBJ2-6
TGTGCCAGTACGACAGGTGCAGGGGCCAACGTCCTGACTTTC
CASTTGAGANVLTF